This entry concerns a single T cell receptor (beta chain). The antigen is unknown. The data belong to a study of T cell responses to AZD1222 COVID-19 vaccine. From germline, CDR1 is SGHTA and CDR2 FQGNSA. The CDR3 is made up of 13 amino acids. V was clipped by 4 bases and J by 5 bases, with 11 bases between them. Study findings and constraints: Most donors were white British, females outnumbered males, and clonal diversity was possibly underestimated.

Libraries were prepared by immunoSEQ multiplex PCR; TCRdb keeps only in-frame clonotypes and omits some of them. The table has more than 30,000 clones, roughly 92% seen once. The TCR was taken from an adult in good health. The V and J genes are TRBV7-2 and TRBJ2-5; no clear D. The sample in question was peripheral blood, obtained on day 0 of AZD1222 vaccination. CDR3 sequence reads: CASSSTWGETQYF. Here the CDR3 DNA reads TGTGCCAGCAGCTCGACGTGGGGTGAGACCCAGTACTTC.